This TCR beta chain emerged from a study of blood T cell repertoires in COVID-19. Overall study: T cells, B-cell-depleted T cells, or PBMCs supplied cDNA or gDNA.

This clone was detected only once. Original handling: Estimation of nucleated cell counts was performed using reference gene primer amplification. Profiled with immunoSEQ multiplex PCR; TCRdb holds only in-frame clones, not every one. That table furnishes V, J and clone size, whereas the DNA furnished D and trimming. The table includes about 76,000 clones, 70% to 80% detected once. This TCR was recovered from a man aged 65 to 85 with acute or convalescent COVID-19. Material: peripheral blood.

CDR3 DNA sequence: TGTGCCAGCAGTTTAACAGGGGCGTCTGGAAACACCATATATTTT. Protein sequence: CASSLTGASGNTIYF. The chain carries TRBV27 and TRBJ1-3; 7 nucleotides agree with TRBD1. V shed 2 bases, J shed 1 base, and the junction held 2 bases outside the gene matches. Looked up from germline, CDR1 is MNHEY and CDR2 is SMNVEV (reference sequence). The CDR3 totals 15 residues.